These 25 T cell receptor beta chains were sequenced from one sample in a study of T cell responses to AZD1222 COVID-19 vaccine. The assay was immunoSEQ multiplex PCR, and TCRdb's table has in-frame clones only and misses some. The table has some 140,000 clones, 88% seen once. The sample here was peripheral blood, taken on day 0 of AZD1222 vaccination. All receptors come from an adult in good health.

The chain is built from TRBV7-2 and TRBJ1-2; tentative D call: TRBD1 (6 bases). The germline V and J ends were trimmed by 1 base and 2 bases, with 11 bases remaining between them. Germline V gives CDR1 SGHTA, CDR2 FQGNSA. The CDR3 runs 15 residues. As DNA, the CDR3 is TGTGCCAGCAGCTTAGAGTTGGGGGCGAACTATGGCTACACCTTC. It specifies CASSLELGANYGYTF.

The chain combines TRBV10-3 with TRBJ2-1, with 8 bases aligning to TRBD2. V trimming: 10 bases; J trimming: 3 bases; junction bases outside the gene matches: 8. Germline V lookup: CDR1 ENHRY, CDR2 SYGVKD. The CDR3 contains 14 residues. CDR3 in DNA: TGTGCCACCGGGGGGGTCTGGGACTACAATGAGCAGTTCTTC. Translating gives CATGGVWDYNEQFF.

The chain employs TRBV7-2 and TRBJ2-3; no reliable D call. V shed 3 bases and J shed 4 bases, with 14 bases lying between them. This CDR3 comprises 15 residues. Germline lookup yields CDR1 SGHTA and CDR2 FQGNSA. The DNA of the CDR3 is TGTGCCAGCAGCTTCCAGGCTCCGCGCGCAGATACGCAGTATTTT. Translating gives CASSFQAPRADTQYF.

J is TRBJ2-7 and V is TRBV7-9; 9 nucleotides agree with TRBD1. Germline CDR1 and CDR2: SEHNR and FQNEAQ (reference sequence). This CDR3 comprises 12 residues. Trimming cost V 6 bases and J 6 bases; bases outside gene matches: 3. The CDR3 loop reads CASRPTGGEQYF. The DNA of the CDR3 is TGTGCCAGCAGACCGACAGGGGGCGAGCAGTACTTC.

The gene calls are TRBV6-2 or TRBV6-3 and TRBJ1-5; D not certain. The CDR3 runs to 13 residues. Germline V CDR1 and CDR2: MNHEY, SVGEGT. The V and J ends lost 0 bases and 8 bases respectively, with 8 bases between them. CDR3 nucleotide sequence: TGTGCCAGCAGTTACTCATATCCGGAGCCCCAGCATTTT. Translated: CASSYSYPEPQHF.

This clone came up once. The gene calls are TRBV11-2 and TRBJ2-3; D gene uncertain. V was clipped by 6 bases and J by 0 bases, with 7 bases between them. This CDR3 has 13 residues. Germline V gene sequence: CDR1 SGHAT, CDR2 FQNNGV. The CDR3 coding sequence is TGTGCCAGCAGACGGGCGAGCACAGATACGCAGTATTTT. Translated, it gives CASRRASTDTQYF. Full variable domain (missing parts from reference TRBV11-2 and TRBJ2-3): EAGVAQSPRYKIIEKRQSVAFWCNPISGHATLYWYQQILGQGPKLLIQFQNNGVVDDSQLPKDRFSAERLKGVDSTLKIQPAKLEDSAVYLCASRRASTDTQYFGPGTRLTVL.

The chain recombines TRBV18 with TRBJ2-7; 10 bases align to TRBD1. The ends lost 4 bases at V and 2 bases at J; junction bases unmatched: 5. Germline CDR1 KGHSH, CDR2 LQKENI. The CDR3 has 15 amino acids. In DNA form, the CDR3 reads TGTGCCAGCTCACTCCGGGACAGGGGAACCTACGAGCAGTACTTC. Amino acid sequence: CASSLRDRGTYEQYF.

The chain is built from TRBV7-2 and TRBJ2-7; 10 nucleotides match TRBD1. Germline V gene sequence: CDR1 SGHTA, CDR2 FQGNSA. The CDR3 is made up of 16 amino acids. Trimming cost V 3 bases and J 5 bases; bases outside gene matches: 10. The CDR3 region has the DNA TGTGCCAGCAGCTTTTTTCCCGGGACAGGGGCGAACGAGCAGTACTTC. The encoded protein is CASSFFPGTGANEQYF.

CDR3 coding DNA: TGTGCCAGCAGCTTAGTCGGGAACACTGAAGCTTTCTTT. It is translated as CASSLVGNTEAFF. The V call is TRBV7-9, the J call TRBJ1-1; D is unresolved. The CDR3 has 13 residues. CDR1 is SEHNR and CDR2 is FQNEAQ in the germline V gene (reference sequence). The ends were cut back, 1 base at V and 1 base at J, with 4 bases in the middle.

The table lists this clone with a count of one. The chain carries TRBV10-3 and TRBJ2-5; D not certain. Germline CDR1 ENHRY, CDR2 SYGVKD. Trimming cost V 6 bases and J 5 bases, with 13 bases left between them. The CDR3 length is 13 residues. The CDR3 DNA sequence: TGTGCCATCAGGCCGACCCTCGGGGAGACCCAGTACTTC. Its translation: CAIRPTLGETQYF.

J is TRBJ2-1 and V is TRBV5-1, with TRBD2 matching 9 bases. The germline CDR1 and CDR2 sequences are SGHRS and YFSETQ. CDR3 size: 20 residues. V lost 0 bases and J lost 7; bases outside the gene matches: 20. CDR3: CASSLGLWRGGEELGNEQFF. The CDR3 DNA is TGCGCCAGCAGCTTGGGTCTATGGCGGGGGGGCGAGGAGCTTGGGAATGAGCAGTTCTTC.

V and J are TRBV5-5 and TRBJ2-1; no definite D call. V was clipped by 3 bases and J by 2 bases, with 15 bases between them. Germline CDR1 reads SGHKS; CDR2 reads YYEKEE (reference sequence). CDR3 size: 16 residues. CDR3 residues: CASSSTGRDPYNEQFF. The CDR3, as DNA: TGTGCCAGCAGCTCCACGGGCCGAGACCCCTACAATGAGCAGTTCTTC.

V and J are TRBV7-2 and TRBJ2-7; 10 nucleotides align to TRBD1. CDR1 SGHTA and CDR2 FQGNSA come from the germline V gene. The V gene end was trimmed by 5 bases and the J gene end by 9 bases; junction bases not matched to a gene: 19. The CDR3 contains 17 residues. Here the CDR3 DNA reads TGTGCCAGCAGCCCCAGCTTATTCGGGACAGGGGATAACGGGCAGTACTTC. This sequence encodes CASSPSLFGTGDNGQYF.

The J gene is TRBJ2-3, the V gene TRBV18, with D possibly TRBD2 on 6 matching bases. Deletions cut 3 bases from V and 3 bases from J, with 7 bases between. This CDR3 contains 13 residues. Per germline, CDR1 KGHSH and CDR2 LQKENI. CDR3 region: CASSPTRTDTQYF. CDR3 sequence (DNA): TGTGCCAGCTCACCGACTAGGACAGATACGCAGTATTTT.

The CDR3 DNA follows: TGTGCCAGTAGTATTGGGCACATTCAGTACTTC. Translating it yields CASSIGHIQYF. The V and J genes are TRBV19 and TRBJ2-4; unclear D gene. With 3 bases removed from V and 8 bases from J, the gap between germline ends came to 5 bases. Germline CDR1 reads LNHDA; CDR2 reads SQIVND (reference sequence). The CDR3 covers 11 residues.

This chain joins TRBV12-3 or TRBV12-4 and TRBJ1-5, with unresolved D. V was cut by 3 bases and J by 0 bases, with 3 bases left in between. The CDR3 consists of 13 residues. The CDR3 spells CASSFYSNQPQHF. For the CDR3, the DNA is TGTGCCAGCAGTTTTTATAGCAATCAGCCCCAGCATTTT.

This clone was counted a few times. The CDR3 nucleotides read TGTGCCAGCAGAACGACAGTTTCACCCCTCCACTTT. This translates into CASRTTVSPLHF. The V and J genes are TRBV12-3 or TRBV12-4 and TRBJ1-6; D is possibly TRBD1 (5 bases). The CDR3 has 12 amino acids. Trimming left V 6 bases short and J 9 bases short, with 9 bases between.

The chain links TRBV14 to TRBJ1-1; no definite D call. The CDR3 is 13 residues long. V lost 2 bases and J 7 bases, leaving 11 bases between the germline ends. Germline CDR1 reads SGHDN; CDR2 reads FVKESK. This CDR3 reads CASSQRVSREAFF. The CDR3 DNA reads TGTGCCAGCAGCCAACGCGTCAGTCGTGAAGCTTTCTTT.

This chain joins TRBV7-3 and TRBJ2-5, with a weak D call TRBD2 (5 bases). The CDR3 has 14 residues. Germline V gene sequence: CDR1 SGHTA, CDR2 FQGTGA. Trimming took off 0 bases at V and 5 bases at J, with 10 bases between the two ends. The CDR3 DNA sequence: TGTGCCAGCAGCTTAACCGCCGGGGATGAGACCCAGTACTTC. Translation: CASSLTAGDETQYF.

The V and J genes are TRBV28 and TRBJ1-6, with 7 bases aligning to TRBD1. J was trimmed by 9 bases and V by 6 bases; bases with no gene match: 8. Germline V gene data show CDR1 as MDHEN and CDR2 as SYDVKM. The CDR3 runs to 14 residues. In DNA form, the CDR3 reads TGTGCCAGCAGCCCCGGGCAGGGGGGTTCACCCCTCCACTTT. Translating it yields CASSPGQGGSPLHF.

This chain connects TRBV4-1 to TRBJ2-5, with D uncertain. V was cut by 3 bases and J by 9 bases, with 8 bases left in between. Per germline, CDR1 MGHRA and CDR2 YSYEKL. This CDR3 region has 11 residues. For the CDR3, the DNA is TGCGCCAGCAGCCAGGGTGGGGCCCAGTACTTC. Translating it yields CASSQGGAQYF.

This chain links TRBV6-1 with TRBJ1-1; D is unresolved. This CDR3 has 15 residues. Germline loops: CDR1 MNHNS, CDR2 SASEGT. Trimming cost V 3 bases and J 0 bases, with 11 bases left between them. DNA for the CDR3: TGTGCCAGCAGTGACCGCGGCAGAATGAACACTGAAGCTTTCTTT. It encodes CASSDRGRMNTEAFF.

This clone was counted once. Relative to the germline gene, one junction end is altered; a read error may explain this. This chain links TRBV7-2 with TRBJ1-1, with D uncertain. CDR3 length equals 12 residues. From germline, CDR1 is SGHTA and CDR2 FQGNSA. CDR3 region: CASSLATPQTEF. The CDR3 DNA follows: TGTGCCAGCAGCTTAGCGACCCCCCAGACGGAGTTT.

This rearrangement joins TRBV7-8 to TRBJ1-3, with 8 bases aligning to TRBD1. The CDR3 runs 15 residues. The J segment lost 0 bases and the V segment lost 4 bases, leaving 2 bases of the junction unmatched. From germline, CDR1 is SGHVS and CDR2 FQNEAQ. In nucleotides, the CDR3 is TGTGCCAGCAGCTCGGACAGGGTCTCTGGAAACACCATATATTTT. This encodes CASSSDRVSGNTIYF.

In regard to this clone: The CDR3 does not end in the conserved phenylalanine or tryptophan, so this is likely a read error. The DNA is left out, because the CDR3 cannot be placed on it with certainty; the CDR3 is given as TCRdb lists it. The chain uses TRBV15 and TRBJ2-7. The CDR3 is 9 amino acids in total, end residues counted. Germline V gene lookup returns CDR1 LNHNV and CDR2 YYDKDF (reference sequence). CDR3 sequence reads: CATSTLGVL.